These T cell receptor beta chains were read from a single sample in a study of control samples from healthy donors and cancer patients. Some clones are missing from TCRdb's copy, which holds only in-frame ones; the method was immunoSEQ multiplex PCR. The sample has roughly 370,000 clones; around 90% are singletons. The specimen was PBMCs. These receptors were collected from a man aged 40-49 years with head and neck cancer. Each CDR3 is given with its conserved first and last residue. A D gene is named only where the DNA matches it firmly. The size field is filled for only some rows; it gives once, few, many or a size class.

V	D	size	J	DNA	CDR3
TRBV28	TRBD1	-	TRBJ1-5	TGTGCCAGCAGCCCCACAGGGGCCTTTAGCAATCAGCCCCAGCATTTT	CASSPTGAFSNQPQHF
TRBV5-4	-	-	TRBJ1-4	TGTGCCAGCAGAGCCAGGGGAGGTGAAAAACTGTTTTTT	CASRARGGEKLFF
TRBV7-9	-	-	TRBJ1-1	TGTGCCAGCAGCTTAAACGTCCTGAGTCGGGACGGCAACACTGAAGCTTTCTTT	CASSLNVLSRDGNTEAFF
TRBV24-1	-	-	TRBJ2-2	TGTGCCACCAGTGATTCTGGGGGCAACCACCCCGGGGAGCTGTTTTTT	CATSDSGGNHPGELFF
TRBV19	-	few	TRBJ2-2	TGTGCCAGTAGTCTATCCGGCCGCTTCCCGAACACCGGGGAGCTGTTTTTT	CASSLSGRFPNTGELFF
TRBV28	TRBD1	-	TRBJ2-7	TGTGCCAGCAGTTCGACGGGACAGGGCCCCTACGAGCAGTACTTC	CASSSTGQGPYEQYF
TRBV3-1/TRBV3-2	-	once	TRBJ1-2	TGTGCCAGCAGCCAATCAGGCCTTGGTGGCTACACCTTC	CASSQSGLGGYTF
TRBV30	TRBD1	-	TRBJ2-7	TGTGCCTGGAGTAAGGCAGGGGGCTCCTACGAGCAGTACTTC	CAWSKAGGSYEQYF
TRBV9	-	-	TRBJ2-1	TGTGCCAGCAGCGCGAGCACCTACAATGAGCAGTTCTTC	CASSASTYNEQFF
TRBV9	-	once	TRBJ1-4	TGTGCCAGCAGCGTAGAAGGTGAAAAACTGTTTTTT	CASSVEGEKLFF
TRBV30	TRBD1	once	TRBJ1-1	TGTGCCTGGGCAGGGGGTTTGAACACTGAAGCTTTCTTT	CAWAGGLNTEAFF
TRBV5-1	-	-	TRBJ1-5	TGCGCCAGCAGCCCGGGTCCCAGCAATCAGCCCCAGCATTTT	CASSPGPSNQPQHF
TRBV6-5	-	-	TRBJ2-7	TGTGCCAGCAGGATGGGGGCGGAGGCCGAGCAGTACTTC	CASRMGAEAEQYF
TRBV19	-	-	TRBJ1-3	TGTGCCAGTAGAGTTCAAAAGGGAAACACCATATATTTT	CASRVQKGNTIYF
TRBV4-1	-	-	TRBJ2-5	TGCGCCAGCAGCCAAGATATGGGCCTGCGAGGAACCCAGTACTTC	CASSQDMGLRGTQYF
TRBV14	-	-	TRBJ2-5	TGTGCCAGCAGCCAAACCAGGGGAGAGACCCAGTACTTC	CASSQTRGETQYF
TRBV30	-	once	TRBJ2-3	TGTGCCTGGAGCTCTTTGGGGTATTTCACAGATACGCAGTATTTT	CAWSSLGYFTDTQYF
TRBV11-2	-	-	TRBJ2-7	TGTGCCAGCAGCCCAGGACTCGAGCAGTACTTC	CASSPGLEQYF
TRBV21-1	-	-	TRBJ1-2	TGTGCCAGCAGCAACCCCGAAGACAGCCATAACTATGGCTACACCTTC	CASSNPEDSHNYGYTF
TRBV7-3	TRBD2	many	TRBJ2-1	TGTGCCAGCAGTCACCGGCAGCGGGGGGCCGGCGATGAGCAGTTCTTC	CASSHRQRGAGDEQFF
TRBV6-5	TRBD2	few	TRBJ2-5	TGTGCCAGCAGTTACTCGACTAGCGGGGGAGAGACCCAGTACTTC	CASSYSTSGGETQYF
TRBV11-3	-	-	TRBJ2-1	TGTGCCAGCAGCTTAGAGGGCGGGGGCGATGAGCAGTTCTTC	CASSLEGGGDEQFF
TRBV11-2	-	-	TRBJ2-7	TGTGCCAGCAGCTTAGCCGGGACACCCTCGATTAAGGACTTC	CASSLAGTPSIKDF
TRBV6-2/TRBV6-3	-	-	TRBJ1-5	TGTGCCAGCAGCCCCTACAGGGTCGGCAATCAGCCCCAGCATTTT	CASSPYRVGNQPQHF
TRBV7-2	-	-	TRBJ1-1	TGTGCCAGCAGGCCCCCACCTGTCTGGGCTGAAGCTTTCTTT	CASRPPPVWAEAFF
TRBV30	-	-	TRBJ2-5	TGTGCCTGGAGTATTAGACGGTCCCAAGAGACCCAGTACTTC	CAWSIRRSQETQYF
TRBV28	TRBD1	-	TRBJ2-7	TGTGCCAGCAGACTGACAGGGGAAAGTGGCTACGAGCAGTACTTC	CASRLTGESGYEQYF
TRBV23-1	-	-	TRBJ2-7	TGCGCCAGCAGTCGGTACTACGAGCAGTACTTC	CASSRYYEQYF
TRBV6-1	-	-	TRBJ2-2	TGTGCCAGCAGTGAAGCAGGGGACACCGGGGAGCTGTTTTTT	CASSEAGDTGELFF
TRBV28	TRBD2	-	TRBJ2-7	TGTGCCAGCAGTCCCCTAGCGGGAGGAAACTACGAGCAGTACTTC	CASSPLAGGNYEQYF
TRBV27	-	-	TRBJ2-3	TGTGCCAGCAGTTTATCTGGAACAGATACGCAGTATTTT	CASSLSGTDTQYF
TRBV7-2	-	-	TRBJ1-2	TGTGCCAGCAGCGCACACAGAATCGAAGCCTATGGCTACACCTTC	CASSAHRIEAYGYTF
TRBV18	-	-	TRBJ1-4	TGTGCCAGCTCACCCAGGGACGGAACTAATGAAAAACTGTTTTTT	CASSPRDGTNEKLFF
TRBV28	TRBD1	-	TRBJ1-2	TGTGCCAGCAGTTTATTGGGACAGGGACGGACTGCATCACCGGGAGGCTATGGCTACACCTTC	CASSLLGQGRTASPGGYGYTF
TRBV30	-	-	TRBJ1-5	TGTGCCTGGAACCCGGGACGTCTGAATCAGCCCCAGCATTTT	CAWNPGRLNQPQHF
TRBV7-9	-	-	TRBJ2-1	TGTGCCAGCAGCCCAATGAAGTCGCCGGTAATTTCTTACAATGAGCAGTTCTTC	CASSPMKSPVISYNEQFF
TRBV2	-	-	TRBJ2-3	TGTGCCAGCAGAGTAGGGCTAGCAACTAGCACAGATACGCAGTATTTT	CASRVGLATSTDTQYF
TRBV5-6	TRBD1	-	TRBJ1-4	TGTGCCAGCAGCTTAGGGACAGGGGGAGAAAAACTGTTTTTT	CASSLGTGGEKLFF
TRBV2	TRBD2	-	TRBJ2-7	TGTGCCAGCAGTGACTGGACTAGCGTTAACGAGCAGTACTTC	CASSDWTSVNEQYF
TRBV7-9	-	-	TRBJ1-1	TGTGCCAGCAGCTTAGTGGGTGAAGCTTTCTTT	CASSLVGEAFF
TRBV4-2	TRBD2	-	TRBJ2-2	TGTGCCAGCAGCCGGACTAGCGGGAACACCGGGGAGCTGTTTTTT	CASSRTSGNTGELFF
TRBV5-1	TRBD1	-	TRBJ1-1	TGCGCCAGCAGCGCCACAGGGGGCCCGACTGAAGCTTTCTTT	CASSATGGPTEAFF
TRBV28	TRBD1	-	TRBJ1-5	TGTGCCAGCAGCTGGCCCGACAGGGATGGAGACAATCAGCCCCAGCATTTT	CASSWPDRDGDNQPQHF
TRBV12-5	TRBD1	-	TRBJ2-5	TGTGCTAGTGGTTTGGCTGGACAGGGGAGTAAAGAGACCCAGTACTTC	CASGLAGQGSKETQYF
TRBV9	-	once	TRBJ1-1	TGTGCCAGCAGCAGCCCGAACACTGAAGCTTTCTTT	CASSSPNTEAFF
TRBV5-6	TRBD2	-	TRBJ2-1	TGTGCCAGCAGCTTGGATGGCAGCGGGGGGGCCGGAAATGAGCAGTTCTTC	CASSLDGSGGAGNEQFF
TRBV19	-	-	TRBJ2-7	TGTGCCAGTAGCCAAGCCTTGGCGGGCCGATACGAGCAGTACTTC	CASSQALAGRYEQYF
TRBV2	-	-	TRBJ1-6	TGTGCCAGCAGGATAGCATCACTGAGTAATTCACCCCTCCACTTT	CASRIASLSNSPLHF
TRBV4-1	TRBD2	-	TRBJ2-5	TGCGCCAGCAGCCAAGAGTCTAGCGGGGCCCTAGAGACCCAGTACTTC	CASSQESSGALETQYF
TRBV7-7	-	-	TRBJ2-2	TGTGCTAGCAGCTTAGGGACCGCTAACACCGGGGAGCTGTTTTTT	CASSLGTANTGELFF
TRBV13	TRBD1	-	TRBJ1-4	TGTGCCAGCAGCCACCGGCGACAGGGGTTCGGAGGGGAAAAACTGTTTTTT	CASSHRRQGFGGEKLFF